The 12 T cell receptor beta chains below all came from one sample that was sequenced in a study of cytomegalovirus exposure and HLA in healthy donors (dated by TCRdb to 2016 to 2017). The library was built by means of the immunoSEQ multiplex PCR assay. For the multiplex PCR, a mixture combining 60 forward primers for TCR Vbeta segments and 13 reverse primers for TCR Jbeta segments was used. What TCRdb holds here is the immuneACCESS table cut down to in-frame rearrangements. Part of the clones is not present; checked against another copy, under half of the missing clones reflect an unresolved V gene, and the others are unexplained. In all, the sample holds approximately 150,000 clones, and roughly 80% of those were seen once. Jointly, the top ten make up around 11% of the sample. The sequenced sample was PBMCs. The receptors were sampled from a man between 18 and 35 years old in good health and CMV-seropositive.

V usage is TRBV9 and J usage is TRBJ1-1; TRBD1 agrees at 9 bases. With 3 bases clipped from V and 1 base from J, the junction kept 4 bases outside the gene matches. CDR1 SGDLS and CDR2 YYNGEE come from the germline V gene. CDR3 length equals 15 residues. The CDR3 reads CASSATGGPNTEAFF. The DNA for the CDR3 is TGTGCCAGCAGCGCAACAGGGGGCCCGAACACTGAAGCTTTCTTT.

V usage is TRBV28 and J usage is TRBJ2-5; 10 nucleotides line up with TRBD2. The J call is doubtful: the DNA matches TRBJ2-7 better. The CDR3 has 14 residues. Looked up from germline, CDR1 is MDHEN and CDR2 is SYDVKM. CDR3 bases: TGTGCCAGCAGTTTGCTAGCGGGAGCGTACGAGCAGTACTTC. As protein: CASSLLAGAYEQYF.

The rearrangement uses TRBV5-6 and TRBJ2-7; D is unclear. Germline CDR1 is SGHDT and CDR2 is YYEEEE. The V and J ends lost 7 bases and 2 bases respectively, with 16 bases between them. The CDR3 spans 14 residues. CDR3 DNA: TGTGCCAGCCCACCACATAAACATACCTACGAGCAGTACTTC. This codes for CASPPHKHTYEQYF.

The chain links TRBV19 to TRBJ2-1, with 10 bases identical to TRBD2. Germline CDR1 LNHDA, CDR2 SQIVND (reference sequence). CDR3 length: 16 amino acids. Losses at the gene ends were 1 base for V and 7 bases for J; bases not matched to a gene: 7. The CDR3, as DNA: TGTGCCAGTAGTATAGTAGCGGGAGGCTTATTAAATGAGCAGTTCTTC. Encoded protein: CASSIVAGGLLNEQFF.

The chain carries TRBV6-5 and TRBJ1-2, with 9 nucleotides matching TRBD1. Germline-derived CDR1 and CDR2 are MNHEY and SVGAGI. The CDR3 contains 14 residues. The junction had 10 bases not matched to a gene; V was cut back by 6 bases and J by 8 bases. CDR3 DNA: TGTGCCAGCAGACAAACAGGGGGCCTCGTCGGCTACACCTTC. This sequence encodes CASRQTGGLVGYTF.

The J gene is TRBJ2-3, the V gene TRBV7-2; 9 nucleotides line up with TRBD2. The CDR3 is made up of 15 amino acids. V shed 1 base and J 3 bases; nucleotides not matched to a gene: 2. Germline V gene lookup returns CDR1 SGHTA and CDR2 FQGNSA. CDR3 nucleotides: TGTGCCAGCAGCTTAGGGCTAGCGGGGACAGATACGCAGTATTTT. It is translated as CASSLGLAGTDTQYF.

This clone was observed a single time. The V call is TRBV27, the J call TRBJ2-7; 8 bases match TRBD2. CDR3 length equals 14 residues. CDR1 is MNHEY and CDR2 is SMNVEV in the germline V gene (reference sequence). Unmatched junction bases numbered 3, after V lost 5 bases and J lost 0 bases. The DNA of the CDR3 is TGTGCCAGCAGTAGAGGGACTAGCTCCTACGAGCAGTACTTC. Protein product: CASSRGTSSYEQYF.

The chain links TRBV30 to TRBJ2-3, with 10 bases that match TRBD2. Germline V lookup: CDR1 GTSNPN, CDR2 SVGIG (reference sequence). V lost 4 bases to trimming and J lost 3 bases; unmatched junction nucleotides: 7. This CDR3 contains 15 residues. The CDR3 nucleotides read TGTGCCTGGACCCCCGGGACTAGCGTTACAGATACGCAGTATTTT. Translating gives CAWTPGTSVTDTQYF.

This clone was seen once. V and J are TRBV29-1 and TRBJ1-2; 8 nucleotides align to TRBD1. V was clipped by 3 bases and J by 4 bases; unmatched bases: 10. The length of the CDR3 is 15 residues. CDR1 SQVTM and CDR2 ANQGSEA come from the germline V gene. CDR3 region: CSVDLPQGAGYGYTF. The CDR3 DNA is TGCAGCGTTGATTTACCCCAGGGGGCGGGCTATGGCTACACCTTC.

The chain employs TRBV5-4 and TRBJ2-7; 13 bases are a match to TRBD2. The CDR3 sequence is 17 residues long. Germline assignment: CDR1 SGHNT and CDR2 YYREEE (reference sequence). The junction had 14 bases not matched to a gene; V was cut back by 4 bases and J by 7 bases. CDR3 in amino acids: CASSGGAGTSGILEQYF. The CDR3 nucleotides read TGTGCCAGCAGCGGGGGGGCCGGGACTAGCGGGATATTGGAGCAGTACTTC.

The chain uses TRBV6-1 and TRBJ1-2; TRBD1 is a possible D gene (6 bases). This CDR3 is built from 19 residues. V was pared by 0 bases and J by 6 bases, with 26 bases between. Germline CDR1 MNHNS, CDR2 SASEGT. CDR3 region: CASSEALWGHETNFHGYTF. The CDR3 nucleotides are TGTGCCAGCAGTGAAGCGTTATGGGGACATGAGACCAATTTTCATGGCTACACCTTC.

The chain carries TRBV5-1 and TRBJ2-4, with 13 bases fitting TRBD2. Looked up from germline, CDR1 is SGHRS and CDR2 is YFSETQ. V trimming: 3 bases; J trimming: 8 bases; junction bases outside the gene matches: 11. This CDR3 contains 17 residues. The DNA of the CDR3 is TGCGCCAGCAGCTCACATCCCGGGACTAGCGGGACGGACATTCAGTACTTC. Translation gives CASSSHPGTSGTDIQYF.